The rows below give T cell receptor beta chains drawn from one sample of a study of regulatory T cells in long-lasting Graves disease. Using its own MiXCR run on the multiplex PCR reads, TCRdb lists one record per CDR3 protein. This table has about 240,000 distinct CDR3 sequences, 20% appearing once. The input for sequencing was peripheral blood mononuclear cells (PBMCs), taken at new diagnosis, from a patient treated with antithyroid drugs. The source of these receptors is a female donor with Graves disease. Each CDR3 is given with its conserved first and last residue. The order of the fields is J gene, V gene, D gene, clone size, CDR3 DNA, CDR3 protein. A D gene is named only where the DNA matches it firmly. A clone size is listed for some rows: how often the clone was seen (once, few, many), or a class if it is expanded.

TRBJ2-1 TRBV24-1 TRBD1 many TGTGCCACCAGAGGACAGGCCCAAGGAGGTGAGCAGTTCTTC CATRGQAQGGEQFF
TRBJ1-1 TRBV11-2 . many TGTGCCAGCAGCTTAGAAAGCCACACTGAAGCTTTCTTT CASSLESHTEAFF
TRBJ2-1 TRBV3-1 . . TGTGCCAGCAGCCAAGTCAACAGTCTCTATGAGCAGTTCTTC CASSQVNSLYEQFF
TRBJ1-5 TRBV4-3 . many TGCGCCAGCAGCCAAGGACGGGACCAGCCCCAGCATTTT CASSQGRDQPQHF
TRBJ1-6 TRBV20-1 . . TGCAGTGCCACCGGTGGGGGGGGGCCGGTTTCACCCCTCCACTTT CSATGGGGPVSPLHF
TRBJ2-7 TRBV7-2 TRBD2 . TGTGCCAGCAGCTTAGGACTAGCGGGAGTCTACGAGCAGTACTTC CASSLGLAGVYEQYF
TRBJ2-1 TRBV12-3/TRBV12-4 TRBD2 few TGTGCCAGCAGCATTGATAGCGAGGGCGGGAGTTTCCATGAGCGGTTCTTC CASSIDSEGGSFHERFF
TRBJ1-2 TRBV2 . few TGTGCCAGCAGTGAAGATCCGATTTCACAGGCTAGCTACACCTTC CASSEDPISQASYTF
TRBJ1-6 TRBV2 . many TGTGCCAGCAGTCAAAGTAGCTCCTATAATTCACCCCTCCACTTT CASSQSSSYNSPLHF
TRBJ2-1 TRBV11-2 TRBD2 many TGTGCCAGCAGCTTAGGGTTAGCGGGAGGCTCCTTGATCTACAATGAGCAGTTCTTC CASSLGLAGGSLIYNEQFF
TRBJ1-2 TRBV3-1 . many TGTGCCAGCAGCCATGACGCAGAGGGGGGCTACACCTTC CASSHDAEGGYTF
TRBJ2-4 TRBV10-2 . few TGCGCCAGCAAGGACAGCAAAAACATTCAGTACTTC CASKDSKNIQYF
TRBJ2-3 TRBV27 . many TGTGCCAGCAGTCCCCGGGAGACCACAGATACGCAGTATTTT CASSPRETTDTQYF
TRBJ2-3 TRBV7-9 . many TGTGCCAGCAGCCTCGGGGCACACACAGATACGCAGTATTTT CASSLGAHTDTQYF
TRBJ2-3 TRBV5-6 . many TGTGCCAGCAGGCGCAGGGGAATCGGAGATACGCAGTATTTT CASRRRGIGDTQYF
TRBJ1-5 TRBV19 . many TGTGCCAGTAGTATGCTCGTGGGGGGCAATCAGCCCCAGCATTTT CASSMLVGGNQPQHF
TRBJ1-1 TRBV12-3/TRBV12-4 . many TGTGCCAGCAGTTACCTGTCGGTTTGCTTCTTT CASSYLSVCFF